This T cell receptor (beta chain) was identified in a study of long-term antiretroviral therapy in people with HIV. This CDR3 contains 13 residues. Germline assignment: CDR1 LNHDA and CDR2 SQIVND (reference sequence). V was pared by 7 bases and J by 1 base, with 10 bases between. Survey level was the resolution at which the v3.0 immunoSEQ assay ran. Sequenced by immunoSEQ multiplex PCR; TCRdb stores in-frame clones only, minus some. This sample has approximately 26,000 clones, with less than 90% found just once. V is TRBV19 and J is TRBJ1-1; D is unclear. The sequence derives from a young man with HIV. The specimen was unsorted PBMCs, collected 0.4 years after starting antiretroviral therapy. Here the CDR3 reads CASNYAGNTEAFF. As DNA, the CDR3 is TGTGCCAGTAATTATGCAGGGAACACTGAAGCTTTCTTT.